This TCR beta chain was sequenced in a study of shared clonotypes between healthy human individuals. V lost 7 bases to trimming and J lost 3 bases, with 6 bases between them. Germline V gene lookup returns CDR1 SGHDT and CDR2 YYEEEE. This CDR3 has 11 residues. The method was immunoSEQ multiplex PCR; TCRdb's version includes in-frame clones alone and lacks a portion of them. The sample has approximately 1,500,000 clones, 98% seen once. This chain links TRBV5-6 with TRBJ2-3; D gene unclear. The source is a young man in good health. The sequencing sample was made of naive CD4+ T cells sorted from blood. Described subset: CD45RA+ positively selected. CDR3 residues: CASGRTDTQYF. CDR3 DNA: TGTGCCAGCGGTCGTACAGATACGCAGTATTTT.